This T cell receptor (beta chain) comes out of a study of cytomegalovirus exposure and HLA in healthy donors. Findings of the study overall: Later analysis showed TCR association rates varying by HLA locus, highest for DRB1 and lowest for HLA-C.

Germline lookup yields CDR1 MGHRA and CDR2 YSYEKL. This CDR3 has 15 amino acids. Trimming pared 1 base from V and 4 bases from J, leaving 13 bases between. This clone was detected once. Its antigen is unidentified. With 60 Vbeta and 13 Jbeta primers, the PCR was carried out. Only in-frame clones appear in the TCRdb table, and some are missing; sequencing was by immunoSEQ multiplex PCR. Among around 300,000 clones listed, approximately 70% were seen once. V is TRBV4-1 and J is TRBJ1-2, with D perhaps TRBD1 (5 bases). Material: PBMCs. The TCR was taken from a female donor in good health and CMV-seronegative. CDR3 sequence (DNA): TGCGCCAGCAGCCAAGCGAAGCTGGACATCTATGGCTACACCTTC. As protein: CASSQAKLDIYGYTF.